This T cell receptor (beta chain) comes out of a study of OX40 agonist ivuxolimab in advanced cancers. Points on this clone: Its antigen is not known.

Germline CDR1 is MDHEN and CDR2 is SYDVKM. V shed 2 bases and J shed 5 bases, with 6 bases lying between them. The CDR3 runs 13 residues. TCRdb's copy holds only in-frame clones and misses some; the assay was immunoSEQ multiplex PCR. The repertoire holds about 70,000 clones, with approximately 90% as singletons. General study results and limits: Expanded peripheral T-cell antigen specificity went undetermined.

The chain carries TRBV28 and TRBJ1-4; D remains ambiguous. This TCR derives from an adult with an advanced solid tumor such as melanoma, head and neck, liver or kidney cancer. The sample was CD4+ or CD8+ T cells sorted from blood, taken in a trial of the OX40 agonist ivuxolimab. The CDR3 is CASSLAGNEKLFF. The CDR3 DNA reads as TGTGCCAGCAGTTTAGCGGGAAATGAAAAACTGTTTTTT.